The entry that follows covers one T cell receptor beta chain sequence. CDR1 is LNHDA, CDR2 SQIVND, per germline (reference sequence). The J segment lost 0 bases and the V segment lost 5 bases, leaving 2 bases of the junction unmatched. The CDR3 loop spans 14 amino acids. The data derive from a study of blood T cell repertoires in COVID-19. Study-wide context: Spain, Italy and the United States supplied samples that represented acute and convalescent COVID-19. Sources were T cells, B-cell-depleted T cells, or PBMCs; the material itself was cDNA or gDNA.

Original data processing: Reference gene primer amplification gave estimated nucleated cell counts. Only in-frame clones appear in the TCRdb table, and some are missing; sequencing was by immunoSEQ multiplex PCR. D and trimming were read from the DNA, whereas the V and J calls and clone size are those reported in that table. Counted here are about 76,000 clones, over 70% occurring once; the ten biggest clones make up approximately 6.3%. V usage is TRBV19 and J usage is TRBJ1-2, with TRBD1 identical over 8 bases. Sequencing input: peripheral blood. The sequence derives from a man aged 45-65 years with active COVID-19. CDR3 coding DNA: TGTGCCAGTAGTTCGGGACAGGCTAACTATGGCTACACCTTC. Its protein product is CASSSGQANYGYTF.